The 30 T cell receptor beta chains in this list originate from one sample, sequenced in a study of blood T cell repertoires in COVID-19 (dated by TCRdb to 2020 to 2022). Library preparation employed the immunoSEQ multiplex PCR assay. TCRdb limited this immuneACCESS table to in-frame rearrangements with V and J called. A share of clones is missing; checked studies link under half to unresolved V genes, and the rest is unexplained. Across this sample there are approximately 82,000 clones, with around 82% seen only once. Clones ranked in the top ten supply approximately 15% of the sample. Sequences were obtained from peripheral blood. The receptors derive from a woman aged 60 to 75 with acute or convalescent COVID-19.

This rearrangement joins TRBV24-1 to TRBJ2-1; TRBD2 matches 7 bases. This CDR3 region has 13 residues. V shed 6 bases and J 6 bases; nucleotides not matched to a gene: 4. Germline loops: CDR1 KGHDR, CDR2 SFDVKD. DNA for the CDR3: TGTGCCACCAGTCCTAGCGGCATCAATGAGCAGTTCTTC. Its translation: CATSPSGINEQFF.

This CDR3 reads CASSLVTGSDYGYTF. The CDR3 coding sequence is TGCGCCAGCAGCTTGGTAACAGGTTCGGACTATGGCTACACCTTC. The V and J genes are TRBV5-1 and TRBJ1-2; D possibly corresponds to TRBD1 (5 bases). The germline V and J ends were trimmed by 0 bases and 3 bases, with 12 bases remaining between them. The germline CDR1 and CDR2 sequences are SGHRS and YFSETQ. The length of the CDR3 is 15 residues.

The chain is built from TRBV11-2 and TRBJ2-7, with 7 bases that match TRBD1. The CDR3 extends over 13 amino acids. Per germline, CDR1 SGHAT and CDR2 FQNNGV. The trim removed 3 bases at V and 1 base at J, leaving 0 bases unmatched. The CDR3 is CASSLGQSYEQYF. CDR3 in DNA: TGTGCCAGCAGCTTGGGACAGTCCTACGAGCAGTACTTC.

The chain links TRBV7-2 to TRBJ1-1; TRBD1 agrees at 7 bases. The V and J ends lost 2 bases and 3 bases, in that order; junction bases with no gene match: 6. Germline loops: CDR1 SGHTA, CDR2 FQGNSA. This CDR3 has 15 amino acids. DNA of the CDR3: TGTGCCAGCAGCTTAAGTGTAGGGGGCTACACTGAAGCTTTCTTT. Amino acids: CASSLSVGGYTEAFF.

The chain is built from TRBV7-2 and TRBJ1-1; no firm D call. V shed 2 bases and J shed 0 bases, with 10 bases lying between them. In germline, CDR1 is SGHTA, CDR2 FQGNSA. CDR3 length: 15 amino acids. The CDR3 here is CASSLSARMNTEAFF. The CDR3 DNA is TGTGCCAGCAGCTTAAGTGCCAGGATGAACACTGAAGCTTTCTTT.

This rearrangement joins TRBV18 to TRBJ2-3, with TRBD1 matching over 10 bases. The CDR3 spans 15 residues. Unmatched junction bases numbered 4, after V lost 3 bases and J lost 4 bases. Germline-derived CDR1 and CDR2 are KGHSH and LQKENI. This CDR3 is CASSPPGQGSDTQYF. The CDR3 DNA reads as TGTGCCAGCTCACCCCCGGGACAGGGGTCAGATACGCAGTATTTT.

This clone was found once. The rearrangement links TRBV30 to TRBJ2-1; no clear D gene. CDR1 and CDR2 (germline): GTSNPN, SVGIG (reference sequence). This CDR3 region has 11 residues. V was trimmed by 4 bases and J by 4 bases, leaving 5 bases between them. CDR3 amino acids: CAWTLYNEQFF. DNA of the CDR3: TGTGCCTGGACTCTTTACAATGAGCAGTTCTTC.

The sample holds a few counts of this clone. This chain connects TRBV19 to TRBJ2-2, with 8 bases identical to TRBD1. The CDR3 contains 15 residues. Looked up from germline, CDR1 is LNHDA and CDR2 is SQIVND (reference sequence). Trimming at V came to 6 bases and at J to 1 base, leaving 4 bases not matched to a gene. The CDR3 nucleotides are TGTGCCAGTAGGGGGGGACAGGTGAACACCGGGGAGCTGTTTTTT. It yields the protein CASRGGQVNTGELFF.

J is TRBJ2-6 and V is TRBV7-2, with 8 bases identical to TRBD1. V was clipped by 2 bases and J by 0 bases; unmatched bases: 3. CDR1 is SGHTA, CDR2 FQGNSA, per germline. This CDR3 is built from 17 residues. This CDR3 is CASSLRQGPSGANVLTF. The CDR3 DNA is TGTGCCAGCAGCTTACGACAGGGGCCCTCTGGGGCCAACGTCCTGACTTTC.

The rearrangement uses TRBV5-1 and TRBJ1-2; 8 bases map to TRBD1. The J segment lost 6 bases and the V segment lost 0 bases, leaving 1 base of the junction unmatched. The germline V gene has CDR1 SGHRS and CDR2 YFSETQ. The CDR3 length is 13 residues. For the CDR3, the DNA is TGCGCCAGCAGCTTGGGGACAGGGAATGGCTACACCTTC. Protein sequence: CASSLGTGNGYTF.

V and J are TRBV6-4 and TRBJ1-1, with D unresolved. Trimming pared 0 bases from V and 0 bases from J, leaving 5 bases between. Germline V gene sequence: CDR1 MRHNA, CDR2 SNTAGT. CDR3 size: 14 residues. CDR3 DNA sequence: TGTGCCAGCAGTGACTCGACTTTGAACACTGAAGCTTTCTTT. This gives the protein CASSDSTLNTEAFF.

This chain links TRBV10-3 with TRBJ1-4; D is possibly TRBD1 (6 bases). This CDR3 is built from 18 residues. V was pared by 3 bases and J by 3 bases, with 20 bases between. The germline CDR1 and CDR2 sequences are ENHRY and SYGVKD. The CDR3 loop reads CAISDPQGGGESNEKLFF. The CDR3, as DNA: TGTGCCATCAGTGACCCGCAGGGAGGGGGAGAATCTAATGAAAAACTGTTTTTT.

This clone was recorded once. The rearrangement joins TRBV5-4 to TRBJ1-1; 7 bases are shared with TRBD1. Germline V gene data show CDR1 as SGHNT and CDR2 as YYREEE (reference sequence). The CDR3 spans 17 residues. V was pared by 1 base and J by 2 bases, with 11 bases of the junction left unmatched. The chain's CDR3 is CASSLSLGGGLNTEAFF. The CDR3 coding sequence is TGTGCCAGCAGCTTGTCTTTAGGGGGCGGGTTAAACACTGAAGCTTTCTTT.

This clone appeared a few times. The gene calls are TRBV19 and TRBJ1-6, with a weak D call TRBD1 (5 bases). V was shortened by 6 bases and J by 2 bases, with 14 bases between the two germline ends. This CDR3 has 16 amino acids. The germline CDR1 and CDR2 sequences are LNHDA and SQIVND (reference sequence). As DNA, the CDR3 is TGTGCCAGTAGGACTTCCAGGGTGGCCTATAATTCACCCCTCCACTTT. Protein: CASRTSRVAYNSPLHF.

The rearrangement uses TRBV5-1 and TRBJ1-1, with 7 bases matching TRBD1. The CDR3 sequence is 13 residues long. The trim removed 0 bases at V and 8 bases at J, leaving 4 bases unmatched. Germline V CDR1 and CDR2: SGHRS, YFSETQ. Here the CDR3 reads CASSLVGDREAFF. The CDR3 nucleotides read TGCGCCAGCAGCTTGGTAGGGGACAGAGAAGCTTTCTTT. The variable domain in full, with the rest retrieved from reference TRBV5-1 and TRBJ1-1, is KAGVTQTPRYLIKTRGQQVTLSCSPISGHRSVSWYQQTPGQGLQFLFEYFSETQRNKGNFPGRFSGRQFSNSRSEMNVSTLELGDSALYLCASSLVGDREAFFGQGTRLTVV.

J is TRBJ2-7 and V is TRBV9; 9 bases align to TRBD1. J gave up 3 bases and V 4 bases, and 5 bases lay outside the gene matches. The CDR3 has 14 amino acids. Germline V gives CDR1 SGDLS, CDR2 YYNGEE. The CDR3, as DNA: TGTGCCAGCAGCTACTCGGACAGGGGCTACGAGCAGTACTTC. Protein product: CASSYSDRGYEQYF.

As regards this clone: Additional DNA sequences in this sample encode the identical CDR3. CDR3 residues: CASSSGTPYEQYF. The CDR3 DNA reads TGTGCCAGTAGCTCCGGGACACCTTACGAGCAGTACTTC. J is TRBJ2-7 and V is TRBV19; maybe TRBD1 (6 bases). CDR1 is LNHDA and CDR2 is SQIVND in the germline V gene (reference sequence). The ends were cut back, 6 bases at V and 4 bases at J, with 13 bases in the middle. The CDR3 has 13 amino acids.

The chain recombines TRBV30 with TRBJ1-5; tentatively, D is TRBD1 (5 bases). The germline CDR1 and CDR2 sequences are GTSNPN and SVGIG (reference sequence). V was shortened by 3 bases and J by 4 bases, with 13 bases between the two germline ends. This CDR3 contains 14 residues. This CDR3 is CAWSDRQLNQPQHF. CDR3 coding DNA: TGTGCCTGGAGCGATCGACAGCTAAATCAGCCCCAGCATTTT.

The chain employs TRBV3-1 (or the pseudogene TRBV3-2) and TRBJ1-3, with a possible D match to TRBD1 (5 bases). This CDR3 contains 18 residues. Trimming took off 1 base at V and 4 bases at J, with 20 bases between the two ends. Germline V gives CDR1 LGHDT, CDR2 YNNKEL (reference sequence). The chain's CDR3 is CASSQVLGLGVGGNTIYF. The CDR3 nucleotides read TGTGCCAGCAGCCAAGTCCTGGGACTTGGTGTGGGGGGAAACACCATATATTTT.

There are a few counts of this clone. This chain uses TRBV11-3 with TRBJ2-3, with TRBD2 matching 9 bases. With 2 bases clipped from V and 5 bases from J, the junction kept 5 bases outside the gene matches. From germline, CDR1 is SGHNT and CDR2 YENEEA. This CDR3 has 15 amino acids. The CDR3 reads CASSLRASGVDTQYF. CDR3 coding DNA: TGTGCCAGCAGCTTAAGGGCTAGCGGGGTAGATACGCAGTATTTT. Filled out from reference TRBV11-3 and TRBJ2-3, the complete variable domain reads EAGVVQSPRYKIIEKKQPVAFWCNPISGHNTLYWYLQNLGQGPELLIRYENEEAVDDSQLPKDRFSAERLKGVDSTLKIQPAELGDSAVYLCASSLRASGVDTQYFGPGTRLTVL.

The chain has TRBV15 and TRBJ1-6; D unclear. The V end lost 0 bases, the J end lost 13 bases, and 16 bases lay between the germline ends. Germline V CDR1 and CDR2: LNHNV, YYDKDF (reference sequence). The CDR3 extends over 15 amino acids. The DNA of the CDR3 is TGTGCCACCAGCAGAGATTTGCAGGCCGGGAGGCCCCTCCACTTT. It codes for CATSRDLQAGRPLHF.

This CDR3 is CASSPLASGGTDTQYF. In DNA, the CDR3 is TGTGCCAGCAGCCCTTTGGCTAGCGGGGGTACAGATACGCAGTATTTT. The chain is built from TRBV2 and TRBJ2-3; 10 bases fit TRBD2. From germline, CDR1 is SNHLY and CDR2 FYNNEI. V gave up 6 bases and J gave up 3 bases; unmatched junction bases: 9. The CDR3 has 16 amino acids.

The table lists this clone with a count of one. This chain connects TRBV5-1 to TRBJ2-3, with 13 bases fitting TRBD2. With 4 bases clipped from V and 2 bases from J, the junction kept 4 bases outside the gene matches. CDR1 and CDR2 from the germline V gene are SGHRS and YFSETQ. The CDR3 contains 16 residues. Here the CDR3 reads CASSTGLAGITDTQYF. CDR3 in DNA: TGCGCCAGCAGCACGGGACTAGCGGGAATCACAGATACGCAGTATTTT.

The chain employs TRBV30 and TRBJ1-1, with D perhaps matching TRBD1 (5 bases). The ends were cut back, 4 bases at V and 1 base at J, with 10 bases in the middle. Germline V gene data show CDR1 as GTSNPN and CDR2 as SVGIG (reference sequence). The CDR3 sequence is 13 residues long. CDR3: CAWNMQGNTEAFF. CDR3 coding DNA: TGTGCCTGGAATATGCAGGGGAACACTGAAGCTTTCTTT.

This chain's CDR3 is CASSLSWGLGRTDTQYF. The CDR3, as DNA: TGTGCCAGCAGTTTATCGTGGGGGCTTGGAAGGACAGATACGCAGTATTTT. The J gene is TRBJ2-3, the V gene TRBV27, with D possibly TRBD1 on 6 matching bases. The CDR3 extends over 17 amino acids. With 0 bases removed from V and 3 bases from J, the gap between germline ends came to 16 bases. Germline V gene lookup returns CDR1 MNHEY and CDR2 SMNVEV (reference sequence).

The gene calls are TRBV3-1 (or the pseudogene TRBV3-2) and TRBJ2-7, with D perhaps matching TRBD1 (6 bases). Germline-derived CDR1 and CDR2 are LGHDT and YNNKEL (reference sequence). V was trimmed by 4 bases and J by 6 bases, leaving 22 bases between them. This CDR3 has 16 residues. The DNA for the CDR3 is TGTGCCAGCAGCCCCCCGAACAGGGAAACGTCTCTCGAGCAGTACTTC. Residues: CASSPPNRETSLEQYF.

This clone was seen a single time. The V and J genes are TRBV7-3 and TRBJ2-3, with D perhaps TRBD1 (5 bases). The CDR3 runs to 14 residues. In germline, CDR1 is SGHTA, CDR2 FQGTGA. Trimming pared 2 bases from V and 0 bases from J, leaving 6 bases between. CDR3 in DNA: TGTGCCAGCAGCTTACAGGGTAGCACAGATACGCAGTATTTT. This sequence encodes CASSLQGSTDTQYF.

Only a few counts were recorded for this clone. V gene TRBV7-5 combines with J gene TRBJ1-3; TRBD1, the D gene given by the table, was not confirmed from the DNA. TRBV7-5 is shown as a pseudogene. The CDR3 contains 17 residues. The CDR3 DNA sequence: TGTGCCAGAAGCCTCGACGGGGACAGATTCTCTGGAAACACCATATATTTT. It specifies CARSLDGDRFSGNTIYF.

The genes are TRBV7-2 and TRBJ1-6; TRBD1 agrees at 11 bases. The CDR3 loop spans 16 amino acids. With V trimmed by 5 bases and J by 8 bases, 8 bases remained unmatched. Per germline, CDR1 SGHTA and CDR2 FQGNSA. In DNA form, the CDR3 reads TGTGCCAGCAGCCCCCGGACAGGGGGCGCGGATTCACCCCTCCACTTT. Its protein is CASSPRTGGADSPLHF.

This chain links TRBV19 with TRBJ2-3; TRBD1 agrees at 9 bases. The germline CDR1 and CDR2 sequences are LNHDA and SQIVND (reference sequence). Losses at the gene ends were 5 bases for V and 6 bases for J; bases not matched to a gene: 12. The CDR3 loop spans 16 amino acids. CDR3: CASSSTLRQGGDTQYF. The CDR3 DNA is TGTGCCAGTAGTTCGACGCTGAGACAGGGGGGGGATACGCAGTATTTT.